Listed below are T cell receptor beta chains from one sample, sequenced in a study of blood T cells in healthy people across ages. TCRdb independently ran MiXCR on the 5' RACE reads; one entry per CDR3 protein. The table records 1.2 million to 1.5 million distinct CDR3 sequences, 59% of them present only once. Source material: blood. These receptors all stem from a man between 18 and 35 years old in good health. Each CDR3 is given with its conserved first and last residue. D genes are given only for firm matches. Where a row states a size, it is once, few, many or the class of an expanded clone; other rows omit it.

D: .
V: TRBV12-3/TRBV12-4
size: .
J: TRBJ1-4
length: 14
DNA: TGTGCCAGCAGTTTATTAGGCAACAACGAAAAACTGTTTTTT
CDR3: CASSLLGNNEKLFF

D: .
V: TRBV5-1
size: .
J: TRBJ1-2
length: 14
DNA: TGCGCCAGCAGCTTGGGATCGGTGGACTATGGCTACACCTTC
CDR3: CASSLGSVDYGYTF

D: .
V: TRBV2
size: .
J: TRBJ2-5
length: 13
DNA: TGTGCCAGCTATAAACAGGGCAGCGAGACCCAGTACTTC
CDR3: CASYKQGSETQYF

D: .
V: TRBV27
size: few
J: TRBJ1-2
length: 13
DNA: TGTGCCAGCAGTCCTACCCCCGGGGATGGCTACACCTTC
CDR3: CASSPTPGDGYTF

D: TRBD1
V: TRBV29-1
size: .
J: TRBJ2-1
length: 14
DNA: TGCAGCGTTGGGACAGGGCCATCCTACAATGAGCAGTTCTTC
CDR3: CSVGTGPSYNEQFF

D: TRBD2
V: TRBV29-1
size: .
J: TRBJ2-1
length: 16
DNA: TGCAGCGTTGAGCCCTGGGACGGGACTAGCAGTAGTGAGCAGTTCTTC
CDR3: CSVEPWDGTSSSEQFF

D: .
V: TRBV3-1
size: few
J: TRBJ2-5
length: 13
DNA: TGTGCCAGCAGCCGACAGAATCAAGAGACCCAGTACTTC
CDR3: CASSRQNQETQYF

D: TRBD1
V: TRBV5-1
size: few
J: TRBJ2-7
length: 17
DNA: TGCGCCAGCAGCCCAACCCGGGGGACAGGTACAATCGCCGAGCAGTACTTC
CDR3: CASSPTRGTGTIAEQYF

D: .
V: TRBV13
size: once
J: TRBJ1-2
length: 14
DNA: TGTGCCAGCAGTTCGACAGGTCTTCTCTATGGCTACACCTTC
CDR3: CASSSTGLLYGYTF

D: .
V: TRBV6-5
size: .
J: TRBJ2-2
length: 14
DNA: TGTGCCAGCAGTTCGACCGCCTGGGGCGGGGAGCTGTTTTTT
CDR3: CASSSTAWGGELFF

D: .
V: TRBV29-1
size: .
J: TRBJ1-1
length: 12
DNA: TGCAGCGTTGAAGTGACGGGCACTGAAGCTTTCTTT
CDR3: CSVEVTGTEAFF

D: .
V: TRBV25-1
size: .
J: TRBJ1-4
length: 13
DNA: TGTGCCAGCAGTGACAGCTATAATGAAAAACTGTTTTTT
CDR3: CASSDSYNEKLFF

D: .
V: TRBV7-2
size: few
J: TRBJ2-3
length: 17
DNA: TGTGCCAGCAGCTTAGATCCAACGCCTTCTAGCACAGATACGCAGTATTTT
CDR3: CASSLDPTPSSTDTQYF

D: .
V: TRBV4-1
size: once
J: TRBJ1-2
length: 15
DNA: TGCGCCAGCAGCCCAGGATGCGGCGGAGACTATGGCTACACCTTC
CDR3: CASSPGCGGDYGYTF

D: .
V: TRBV20-1
size: few
J: TRBJ2-7
length: 14
DNA: TGCAGTGCGCCCCCTAAGGGTCACTCCTACGAGCAGTACTTC
CDR3: CSAPPKGHSYEQYF

D: .
V: TRBV20-1
size: .
J: TRBJ2-7
length: 15
DNA: TGCAGTGCTAGGCCTCCCGGGACCCACTCCTACGAGCAGTACTTC
CDR3: CSARPPGTHSYEQYF

D: TRBD1
V: TRBV28
size: .
J: TRBJ1-1
length: 14
DNA: TGTGCCAGCAGTTTGGGACGATACAGGGGCGAAGCTTTCTTT
CDR3: CASSLGRYRGEAFF

D: .
V: TRBV6-2/TRBV6-3
size: .
J: TRBJ1-2
length: 11
DNA: TGTGCCAGCAGTTACCCAGGGCTCGACACCTTC
CDR3: CASSYPGLDTF

D: .
V: TRBV20-1
size: .
J: TRBJ2-3
length: 16
DNA: TGCAGTGCTAGAGATGGAGGGGGTTTTCGCACAGATACGCAGTATTTT
CDR3: CSARDGGGFRTDTQYF

D: TRBD1
V: TRBV7-9
size: .
J: TRBJ1-2
length: 15
DNA: TGTGCCAGCAGCTCGACCGACAGGGGCTCCTATGGCTACACCTTC
CDR3: CASSSTDRGSYGYTF

D: .
V: TRBV18
size: .
J: TRBJ2-7
length: 18
DNA: TGTGCCAGCTCACCGCTACGCAGGTCCCCTGGAAAAGGTAACGAGCAGTACTTC
CDR3: CASSPLRRSPGKGNEQYF

D: TRBD2
V: TRBV10-3
size: many
J: TRBJ2-3
length: 16
DNA: TGTGCCATCAGCGATCTGACTAGCGGGGACTCAAATACGCAGTATTTT
CDR3: CAISDLTSGDSNTQYF